This T cell receptor (beta chain) was recorded in a study of blood T cell repertoires in COVID-19. Across the study: PBMCs, B-cell-depleted T cells, or T cells provided the cDNA or gDNA that made up the material.

The study counted Cohort 3 donors as recovered given two negative PCRs, clearance, or symptom resolution. V dropped 6 bases and J dropped 0 bases, with 9 bases sitting between them. Germline CDR1 is LNHDA and CDR2 is SQIVND (reference sequence). The CDR3 consists of 15 residues. Original methodology: The assay estimated nucleated cells by amplifying reference gene primers. TCRdb keeps only in-frame clones here, not all; method: immunoSEQ multiplex PCR. V and J calls and clone size are as listed in that table; D and trimming were resolved from the DNA. The sample shows approximately 360,000 clones, less than 90% of them seen only once.

This receptor was taken from a woman aged 45-59 years who had recovered from COVID-19. The sequenced material came from PBMCs or T cells enriched from blood (not recorded which). V is TRBV19 and J is TRBJ1-6; D gene ambiguous. CDR3 region: CASRTESSYNSPLHF. In nucleotides, the CDR3 is TGTGCCAGTAGGACGGAGAGCTCCTATAATTCACCCCTCCACTTT.